This T cell receptor beta chain is from a study of T cell repertoires in cytomegalovirus infection. Study background: Both CMV infection and a matching HLA type were indicated by public TCR beta signatures.

Trimming took 8 bases from V and 2 from J; bases not matched to a gene: 4. The CDR3 runs to 13 residues. CDR1 is MDHEN and CDR2 is SYDVKM in the germline V gene. TCRdb re-analysed the reads in MiXCR, keeping a single row per CDR3 protein. This sample yields some 200,000 distinct CDR3 sequences, of which about 20% are seen a single time; approximately 3% belongs to the top ten. In this sample, this clonotype turned up many times. The chain has TRBV28 and TRBJ2-5; 8 bases fit TRBD2. Input material: PBMCs. The clonotype originates from a human donor in good health (CMV status not recorded). Some clones in this sample may be carry-over from other donors' samples. The CDR3 sequence: CASCSGNQETQYF. The CDR3 nucleotides read TGTGCCAGCTGTAGCGGGAATCAAGAGACCCAGTACTTC. The whole variable domain, remainder taken from reference TRBV28 and TRBJ2-5, is DVKVTQSSRYLVKRTGEKVFLECVQDMDHENMFWYRQDPGLGLRLIYFSYDVKMKEKGDIPEGYSVSREKKERFSLILESASTNQTSMYLCASCSGNQETQYFGPGTRLLVL.